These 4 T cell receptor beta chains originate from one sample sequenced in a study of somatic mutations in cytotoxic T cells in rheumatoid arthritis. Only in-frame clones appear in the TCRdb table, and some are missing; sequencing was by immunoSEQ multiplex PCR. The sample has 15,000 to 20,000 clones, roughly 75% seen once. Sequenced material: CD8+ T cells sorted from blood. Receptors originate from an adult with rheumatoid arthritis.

Here the CDR3 DNA reads TGTGCCAGCAGTTACGGACAGGGACATTCACCCCTCCACTTT. Its translation is CASSYGQGHSPLHF. The rearrangement joins TRBV6-5 to TRBJ1-6; 8 bases are a match to TRBD1. Germline V gene lookup returns CDR1 MNHEY and CDR2 SVGAGI. This CDR3 is 14 amino acids long. Unmatched junction bases numbered 2, after V lost 2 bases and J lost 8 bases.

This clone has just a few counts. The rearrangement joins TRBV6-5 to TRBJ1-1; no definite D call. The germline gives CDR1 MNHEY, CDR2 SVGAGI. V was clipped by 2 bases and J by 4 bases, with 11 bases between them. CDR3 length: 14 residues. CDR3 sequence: CASSYMGSGTEAFF. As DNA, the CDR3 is TGTGCCAGCAGTTACATGGGGTCGGGCACTGAAGCTTTCTTT.

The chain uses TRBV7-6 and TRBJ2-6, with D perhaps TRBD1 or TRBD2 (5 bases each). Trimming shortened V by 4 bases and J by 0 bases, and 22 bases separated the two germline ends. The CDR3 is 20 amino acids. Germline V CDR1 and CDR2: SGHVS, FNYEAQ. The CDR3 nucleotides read TGTGCCAGCAGCTCTCCGGGGCCCCCGAAAGATCTCTCTGGGGCCAACGTCCTGACTTTC. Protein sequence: CASSSPGPPKDLSGANVLTF.

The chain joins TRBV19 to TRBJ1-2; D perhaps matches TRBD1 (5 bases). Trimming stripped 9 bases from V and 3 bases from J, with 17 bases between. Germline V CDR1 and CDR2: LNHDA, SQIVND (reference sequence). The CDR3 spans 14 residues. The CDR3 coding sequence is TGTGCCAGCAACCGGGGGGTGGGTGACTATGGCTACACCTTC. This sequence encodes CASNRGVGDYGYTF.